These T cell receptor beta chains were read from a single sample in a study of PD-1 blockade in classical Hodgkin lymphoma. The assay was immunoSEQ multiplex PCR, and TCRdb's table has in-frame clones only and misses some. The sample lists tens of thousands of clones; 85% to 95% were seen once. The sample here was peripheral blood mononuclear cells (PBMCs), taken at baseline. The source is a human donor with classical Hodgkin lymphoma. Both conserved end residues are part of each CDR3. The D gene is left open where the match is weak. Clone size is stated in some rows and not others, as once, few, many or a class when expanded.

cdr3_nt | cdr3_aa | clone_size | v_call | d_call | j_call
TGCGCCAGCAGCTTGGAAGAGGCCCGATATGGCTACACCTTC | CASSLEEARYGYTF | NA | TRBV5-1 | NA | TRBJ1-2
TGTGCCAGTACGAGGGGAGGGGACTCCGGAGGGGAGACCCAGTACTTC | CASTRGGDSGGETQYF | NA | TRBV19 | TRBD2 | TRBJ2-5
TGTGCCAGCAGCCGCGGTATTTCGGAACGGGTTATCTTCTTC | CASSRGISERVIFF | NA | TRBV2 | NA | TRBJ2-1
TGTGCCAGCTCACCACCGGAGGTTGTTGGGGGCACTGAAGCTTTCTTT | CASSPPEVVGGTEAFF | NA | TRBV18 | NA | TRBJ1-1
TGTGCCAGCATAAGGGGGAGCAATCAGCCCCAGCATTTT | CASIRGSNQPQHF | NA | TRBV9 | NA | TRBJ1-5
TGTGCTAGTGGTATTGGGACAGCGCAAGAGACCCAGTACTTC | CASGIGTAQETQYF | NA | TRBV12-5 | TRBD1 | TRBJ2-5
TGTGCCAGCAGCATTCCCGGGACAGGGGGATCCTACGAGCAGTACTTC | CASSIPGTGGSYEQYF | NA | TRBV7-8 | TRBD1 | TRBJ2-7
TGTGCCAGCAGCTTGGGTACCGCAGCTAACTATGGCTACACCTTC | CASSLGTAANYGYTF | NA | TRBV5-8 | NA | TRBJ1-2
TGCGCCAGCAGCCAAGGACACCCCTATCATGCGTCCTACAATGAGCAGTTCTTC | CASSQGHPYHASYNEQFF | NA | TRBV4-1 | NA | TRBJ2-1
TGTGCCAGCAGCGTAGCGGGGACTAGCGTCACAGATACGCAGTATTTT | CASSVAGTSVTDTQYF | once | TRBV9 | TRBD2 | TRBJ2-3
TGTGCCACCCGCTTAGCGGGAGAGCGCCCCTACGAGCAGTACTTC | CATRLAGERPYEQYF | NA | TRBV10-3 | TRBD2 | TRBJ2-7
TGTGCCAGCAGTGAAGAGGTAGAAGAGACCCAGTACTTC | CASSEEVEETQYF | NA | TRBV6-5 | NA | TRBJ2-5
TGTGCCAGCAGTGCTAGGGGGGAAAACTATGGCTACACCTTC | CASSARGENYGYTF | NA | TRBV25-1 | NA | TRBJ1-2
TGTGCCAGCAGTGAAAGACAGAACTATGGCTACACCTTC | CASSERQNYGYTF | NA | TRBV6-1 | NA | TRBJ1-2
TGTGCCAGCTCACTTGAGAATTCCCTTTACTCCTACGAGCAGTACTTC | CASSLENSLYSYEQYF | NA | TRBV18 | NA | TRBJ2-7
TGTGCCAGCAGCGGACGACTAGCGGGGGTGTCCTCGGGGGATACGCAGTATTTT | CASSGRLAGVSSGDTQYF | NA | TRBV7-6 | TRBD2 | TRBJ2-3
TGCGCCAGCAGCTTGCCGGGGACGGCGAACACCGGGGAGCTGTTTTTT | CASSLPGTANTGELFF | NA | TRBV5-1 | NA | TRBJ2-2
TGCGCCAGCAGCTTGGGTTTAGCTCTCACAGATACGCAGTATTTT | CASSLGLALTDTQYF | once | TRBV5-1 | NA | TRBJ2-3
TGTGCCAGCAGTGAGCGGACAGGGTCTCCTGAAAAACTGTTTTTT | CASSERTGSPEKLFF | NA | TRBV6-1 | TRBD1 | TRBJ1-4
TGTGCCAGCAGTTTATCGACAGGGACAGGAGCGACCCAGTACTTC | CASSLSTGTGATQYF | once | TRBV27 | TRBD1 | TRBJ2-5
TGTGCCAGCAGTTACGTAGCGGGAGGTAGAGATACGCAGTATTTT | CASSYVAGGRDTQYF | NA | TRBV6-7 | TRBD2 | TRBJ2-3
TGTGCCAGCAGCCGATGGGGAAGCAATAGCAATCAGCCCCAGCATTTT | CASSRWGSNSNQPQHF | once | TRBV7-8 | NA | TRBJ1-5
TGTGCCAGCAGCGTAGACCCGGGGGGGCAGGAGACCCAGTACTTC | CASSVDPGGQETQYF | NA | TRBV9 | TRBD2 | TRBJ2-5
TGTGCCAGCTCACCTCCAGGGGGCAATCAGCCCCAGCATTTT | CASSPPGGNQPQHF | NA | TRBV18 | NA | TRBJ1-5
TGTGCCAGCAGCGTGAGTACCCGCACGGCAAACTATGGCTACACCTTC | CASSVSTRTANYGYTF | few | TRBV9 | NA | TRBJ1-2
TGTGCCAGTAGTGCCTCCGGGACAGGGTCTACCGAGCAGTACTTC | CASSASGTGSTEQYF | NA | TRBV19 | TRBD1 | TRBJ2-7
TGTGCCAGTCTTCGAGACCTAGGGGGGTACTACGAGCAGTACTTC | CASLRDLGGYYEQYF | NA | TRBV5-6 | NA | TRBJ2-7
TGTGCCAGCAGCGTGGAAGCGGGAGGTGAGACCCAGTACTTC | CASSVEAGGETQYF | NA | TRBV9 | TRBD2 | TRBJ2-5